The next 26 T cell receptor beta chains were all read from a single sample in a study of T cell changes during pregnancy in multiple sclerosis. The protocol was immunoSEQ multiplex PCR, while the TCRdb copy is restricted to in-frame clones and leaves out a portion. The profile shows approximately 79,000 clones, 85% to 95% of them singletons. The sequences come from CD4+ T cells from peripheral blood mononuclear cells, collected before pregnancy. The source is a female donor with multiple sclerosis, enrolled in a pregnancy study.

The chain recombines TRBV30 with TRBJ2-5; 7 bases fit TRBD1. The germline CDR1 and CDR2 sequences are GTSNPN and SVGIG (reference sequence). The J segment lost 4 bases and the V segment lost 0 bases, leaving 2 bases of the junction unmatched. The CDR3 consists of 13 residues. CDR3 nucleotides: TGTGCCTGGAGTGTAGGGGGCCGAGAGACCCAGTACTTC. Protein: CAWSVGGRETQYF.

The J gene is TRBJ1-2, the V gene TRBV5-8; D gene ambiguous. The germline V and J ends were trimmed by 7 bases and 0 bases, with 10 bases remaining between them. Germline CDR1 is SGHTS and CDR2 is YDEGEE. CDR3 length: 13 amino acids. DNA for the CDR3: TGTGCCAGCGCGGCCCGGGCTAACTATGGCTACACCTTC. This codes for CASAARANYGYTF.

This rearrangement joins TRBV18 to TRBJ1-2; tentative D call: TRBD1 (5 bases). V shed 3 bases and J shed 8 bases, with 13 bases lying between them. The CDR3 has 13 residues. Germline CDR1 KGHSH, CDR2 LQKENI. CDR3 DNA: TGTGCCAGCTCACCGGACGTCCAGGGCGGCTACACCTTC. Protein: CASSPDVQGGYTF.

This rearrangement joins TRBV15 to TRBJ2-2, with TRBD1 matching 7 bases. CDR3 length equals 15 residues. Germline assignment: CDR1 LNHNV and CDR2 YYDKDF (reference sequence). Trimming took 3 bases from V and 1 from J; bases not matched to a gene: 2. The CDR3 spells CATSRWDRNTGELFF. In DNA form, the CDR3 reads TGTGCCACCAGCAGGTGGGACAGGAACACCGGGGAGCTGTTTTTT.

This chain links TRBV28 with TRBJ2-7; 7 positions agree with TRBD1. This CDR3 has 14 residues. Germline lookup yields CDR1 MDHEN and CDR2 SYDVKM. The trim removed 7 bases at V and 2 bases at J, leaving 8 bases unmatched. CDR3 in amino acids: CASNERQGAYEQYF. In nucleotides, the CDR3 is TGTGCCAGCAACGAAAGACAGGGCGCCTACGAGCAGTACTTC.

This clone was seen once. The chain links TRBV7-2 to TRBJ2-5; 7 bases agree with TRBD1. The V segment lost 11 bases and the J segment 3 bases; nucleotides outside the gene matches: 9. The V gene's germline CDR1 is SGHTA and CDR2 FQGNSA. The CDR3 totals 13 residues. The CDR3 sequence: CASRRGGEETQYF. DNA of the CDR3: TGTGCCTCACGACGAGGGGGCGAAGAGACCCAGTACTTC.

CDR3 sequence: CASSPRTGSGNTIYF. Written as DNA, the CDR3 is TGTGCCAGCAGCCCGAGGACAGGCTCTGGAAACACCATATATTTT. V usage is TRBV7-8 and J usage is TRBJ1-3; 7 bases map to TRBD1. The CDR3 consists of 15 residues. V lost 5 bases, J lost 0 bases, and 4 bases stayed unmatched. The germline CDR1 and CDR2 sequences are SGHVS and FQNEAQ.

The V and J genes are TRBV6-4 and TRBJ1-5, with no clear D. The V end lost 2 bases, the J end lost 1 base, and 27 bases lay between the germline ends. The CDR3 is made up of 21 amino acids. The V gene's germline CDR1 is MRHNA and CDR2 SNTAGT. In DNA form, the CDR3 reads TGTGCCAGCAGTGACCCGTTACGGATGTGGGCTGGAATCGACAGCAATCAGCCCCAGCATTTT. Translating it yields CASSDPLRMWAGIDSNQPQHF.

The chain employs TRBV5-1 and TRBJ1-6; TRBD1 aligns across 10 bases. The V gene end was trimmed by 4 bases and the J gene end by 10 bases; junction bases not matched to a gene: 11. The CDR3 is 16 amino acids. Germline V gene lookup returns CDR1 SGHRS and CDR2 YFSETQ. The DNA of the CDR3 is TGCGCCAGCAGCAAGGGAGGACAGGGGGTGGACTCACCCCTCCACTTT. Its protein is CASSKGGQGVDSPLHF.

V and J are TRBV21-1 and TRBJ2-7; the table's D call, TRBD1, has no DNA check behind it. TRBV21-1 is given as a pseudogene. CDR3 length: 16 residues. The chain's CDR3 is CASSKEPLGQGHEQYF. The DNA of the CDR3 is TGTGCCAGCAGCAAAGAGCCCCTTGGACAGGGCCACGAGCAGTACTTC.

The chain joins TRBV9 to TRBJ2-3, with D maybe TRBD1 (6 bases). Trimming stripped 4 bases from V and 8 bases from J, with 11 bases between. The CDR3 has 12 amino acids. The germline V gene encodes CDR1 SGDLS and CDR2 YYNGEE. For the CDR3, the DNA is TGTGCCAGCAGCCCAGGGGTGGGTACGCAGTATTTT. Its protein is CASSPGVGTQYF.

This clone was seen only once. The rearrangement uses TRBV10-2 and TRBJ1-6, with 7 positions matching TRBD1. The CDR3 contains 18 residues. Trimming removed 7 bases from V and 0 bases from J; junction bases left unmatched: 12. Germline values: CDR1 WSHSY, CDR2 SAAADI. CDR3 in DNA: TGCGCCAGCACTGAAGGGGGCGCGGGGAGCTCCTATAATTCACCCCTCCACTTT. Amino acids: CASTEGGAGSSYNSPLHF.

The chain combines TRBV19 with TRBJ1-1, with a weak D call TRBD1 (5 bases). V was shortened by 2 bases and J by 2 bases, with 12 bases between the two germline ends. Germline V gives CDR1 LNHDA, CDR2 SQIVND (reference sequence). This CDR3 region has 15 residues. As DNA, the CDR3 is TGTGCCAGTAGTATATTTGGGGGGGGAAACACTGAAGCTTTCTTT. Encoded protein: CASSIFGGGNTEAFF.

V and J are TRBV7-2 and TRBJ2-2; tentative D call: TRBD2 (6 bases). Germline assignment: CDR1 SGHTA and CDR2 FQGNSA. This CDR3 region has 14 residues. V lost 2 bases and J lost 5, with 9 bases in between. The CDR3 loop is CASSLTLATGELFF. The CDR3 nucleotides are TGTGCCAGCAGCTTAACACTAGCAACCGGGGAGCTGTTTTTT. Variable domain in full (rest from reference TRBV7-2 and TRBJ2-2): GAGVSQSPSNKVTEKGKDVELRCDPISGHTALYWYRQSLGQGLEFLIYFQGNSAPDKSGLPSDRFSAERTGGSVSTLTIQRTQQEDSAVYLCASSLTLATGELFFGEGSRLTVL.

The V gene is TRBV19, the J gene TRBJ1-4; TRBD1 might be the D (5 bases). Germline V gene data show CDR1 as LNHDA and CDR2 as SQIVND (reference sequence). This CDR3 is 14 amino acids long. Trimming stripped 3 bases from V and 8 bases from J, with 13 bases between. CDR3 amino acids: CASSMGQGGEKLFF. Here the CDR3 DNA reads TGTGCCAGTAGTATGGGGCAGGGCGGAGAAAAACTGTTTTTT.

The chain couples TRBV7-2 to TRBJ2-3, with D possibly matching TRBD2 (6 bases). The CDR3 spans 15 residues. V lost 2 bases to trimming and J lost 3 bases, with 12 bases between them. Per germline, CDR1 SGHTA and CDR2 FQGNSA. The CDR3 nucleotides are TGTGCCAGCAGCTTAAACGGGGGAGGTACAGATACGCAGTATTTT. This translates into CASSLNGGGTDTQYF.

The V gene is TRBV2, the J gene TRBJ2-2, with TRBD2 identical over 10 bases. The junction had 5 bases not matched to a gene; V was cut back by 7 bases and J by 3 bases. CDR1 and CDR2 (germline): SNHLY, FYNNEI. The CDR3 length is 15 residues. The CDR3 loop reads CASTAGLAYTGELFF. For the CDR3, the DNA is TGTGCCAGCACAGCGGGACTAGCGTACACCGGGGAGCTGTTTTTT.

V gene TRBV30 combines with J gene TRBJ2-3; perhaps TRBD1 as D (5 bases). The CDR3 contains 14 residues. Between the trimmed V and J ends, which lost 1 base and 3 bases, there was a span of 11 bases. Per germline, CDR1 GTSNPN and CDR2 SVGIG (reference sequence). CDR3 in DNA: TGTGCCTGGAGTGGCAGGGTAGCTACAGATACGCAGTATTTT. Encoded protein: CAWSGRVATDTQYF. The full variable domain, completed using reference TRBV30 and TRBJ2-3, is SQTIHQWPATLVQPVGSPLSLECTVEGTSNPNLYWYRQAAGRGLQLLFYSVGIGQISSEVPQNLSASRPQDRQFILSSKKLLLSDSGFYLCAWSGRVATDTQYFGPGTRLTVL.

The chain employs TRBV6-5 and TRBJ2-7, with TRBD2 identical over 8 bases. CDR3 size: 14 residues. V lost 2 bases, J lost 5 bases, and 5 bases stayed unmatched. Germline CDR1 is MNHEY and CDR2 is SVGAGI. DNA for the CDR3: TGTGCCAGCAGTTACCCCGGGAGGGCCCACGAGCAGTACTTC. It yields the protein CASSYPGRAHEQYF.

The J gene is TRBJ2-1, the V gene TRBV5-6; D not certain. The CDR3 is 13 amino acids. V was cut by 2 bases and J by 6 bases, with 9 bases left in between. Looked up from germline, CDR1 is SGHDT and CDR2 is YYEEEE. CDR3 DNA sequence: TGTGCCAGCAGCTTAGTGAGCACCAATGAGCAGTTCTTC. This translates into CASSLVSTNEQFF.

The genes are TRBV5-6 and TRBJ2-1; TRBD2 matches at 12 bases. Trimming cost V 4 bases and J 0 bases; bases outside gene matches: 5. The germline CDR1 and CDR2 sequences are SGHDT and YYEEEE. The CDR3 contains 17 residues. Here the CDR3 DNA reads TGTGCCAGCAGCCTCGGACTAGCGGGGAGCTCCTACAATGAGCAGTTCTTC. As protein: CASSLGLAGSSYNEQFF.

The CDR3 DNA follows: TGTGCCAGCAGCCAATGGTCGGGGTTGGAGCCCCAGCATTTT. Amino acid sequence: CASSQWSGLEPQHF. V and J are TRBV16 and TRBJ1-5; the D is unclear. This CDR3 is built from 14 residues. Germline assignment: CDR1 KGHSY and CDR2 FQNENV. V dropped 1 base and J dropped 8 bases, with 12 bases sitting between them.

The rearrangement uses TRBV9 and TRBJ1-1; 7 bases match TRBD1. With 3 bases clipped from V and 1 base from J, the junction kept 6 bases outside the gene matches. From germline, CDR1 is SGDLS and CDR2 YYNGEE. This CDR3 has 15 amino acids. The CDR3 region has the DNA TGTGCCAGCAGCGGCCAGGGGGGTAGGAACACTGAAGCTTTCTTT. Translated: CASSGQGGRNTEAFF.

The CDR3 protein is CASSLAGAQETQYF. The CDR3 DNA is TGTGCCAGCAGCTTAGCGGGGGCTCAGGAGACCCAGTACTTC. V and J are TRBV7-2 and TRBJ2-5, with TRBD1 as a possible D gene (6 bases). Germline-derived CDR1 and CDR2 are SGHTA and FQGNSA. This CDR3 spans 14 amino acids. V lost 0 bases and J 5 bases, leaving 10 bases between the germline ends.

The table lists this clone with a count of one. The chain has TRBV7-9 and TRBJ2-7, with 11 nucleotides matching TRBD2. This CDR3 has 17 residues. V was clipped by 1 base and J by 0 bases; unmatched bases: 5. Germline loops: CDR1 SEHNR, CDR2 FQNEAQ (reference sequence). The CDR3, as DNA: TGTGCCAGCAGCTTAGGGCTAGCGGGGGGAAGCTCCTACGAGCAGTACTTC. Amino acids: CASSLGLAGGSSYEQYF.

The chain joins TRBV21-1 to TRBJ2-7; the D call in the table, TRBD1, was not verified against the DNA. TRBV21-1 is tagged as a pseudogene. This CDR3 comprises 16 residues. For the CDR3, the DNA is TGTGCCAGCAGCAACAGATTGGGGGACAGGCCTTACGAGCAGTACTTC. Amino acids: CASSNRLGDRPYEQYF.